What follows is one T cell receptor (beta chain) and its context. The count of this clone is one. Its antigen is not yet known. Per-nucleotide qualities are absent, and no much larger clonotype sits a single base away. Based on the germline V gene (reference sequence), the CDR1 and CDR2 sequences are LNHDA and SQIVND. From V the trimming removes 6 bases and from J it removes 3 bases, while the gene matches leave 11 bases of the junction unaccounted for. The CDR3 measures 15 amino acids from cysteine to phenylalanine. Only the CDR3 part of the read is kept: 45 bases, read in frame from the first base. This record belongs to a study of blood T cell repertoires in COVID-19 (dated by TCRdb to 2019 to 2021). A note on the overall study: Samples from collaborators originated in the United States, Italy and Spain and spanned both the acute and convalescent phases of COVID-19. The material from the prospective study consisted of cDNA or gDNA derived from T cells, B-cell-depleted T cells, or PBMCs. Deeply sampled blood TCRbeta repertoires from subjects exposed to, actively infected with, or recovered from COVID-19 were included in the dataset. The repertoires were released in a freely available public database meant as a resource for research on the immune response to SARS-CoV-2. The samples were drawn from the first 160 participants of the ongoing ImmuneRACE study and from some 1,300 subjects provided by 6 global collaborators. The sample metadata nearly always contained a de-identified subject ID, COVID-19 status, age in years and sex. HLA class I and class II types, where available, came from metadata supplied by the sample provider rather than from assay-based typing.

Points the paper makes about the study in general: The amount of clinical and demographic metadata varied by source and participant and was provided uncurated.

Each collaborating institution followed its own protocols to collect whole blood in K2EDTA tubes. Collaborator samples were shipped for TCRbeta analysis as frozen whole blood, isolated PBMCs, or DNA extracted from either sample type. The immunoSEQ Assay, a bias-controlled multiplex PCR, was used to amplify TCRbeta CDR3 regions from genomic DNA. Per the source publication's procedure: The number of nucleated cells in each sample was estimated by amplification of reference gene primers within the assay. To quantify the absolute abundance of each unique TCRbeta CDR3 rearrangement, sequence reads were collapsed and filtered. For each sample, productive Simpson clonality was calculated as the square root of Simpson's diversity index across productive rearrangements. The clones in this table, taken by TCRdb from immuneACCESS, are in-frame only. Not every clone is retained; where verified, under half of the shortfall comes from an unresolved V gene, and the cause of the rest is unknown. That table gives V, J and clone size, and the DNA gave D and trimming. Recorded for this sample are about 160,000 clones; 75% to 90% of them occurred a single time. The leading ten clones occupy 2.2% of the sample.

The rearrangement combines TRBV19 with TRBJ2-7; a stretch of 7 junction bases matches TRBD1. Sequenced: peripheral blood. The TCR originated in a man in his 70s with acute or convalescent COVID-19. At the DNA level, the sequence is TGTGCCAGTAGAGACGCCGGGACAGAGGTCTACGAGCAGTACTTC. Its product reads: CASRDAGTEVYEQYF.